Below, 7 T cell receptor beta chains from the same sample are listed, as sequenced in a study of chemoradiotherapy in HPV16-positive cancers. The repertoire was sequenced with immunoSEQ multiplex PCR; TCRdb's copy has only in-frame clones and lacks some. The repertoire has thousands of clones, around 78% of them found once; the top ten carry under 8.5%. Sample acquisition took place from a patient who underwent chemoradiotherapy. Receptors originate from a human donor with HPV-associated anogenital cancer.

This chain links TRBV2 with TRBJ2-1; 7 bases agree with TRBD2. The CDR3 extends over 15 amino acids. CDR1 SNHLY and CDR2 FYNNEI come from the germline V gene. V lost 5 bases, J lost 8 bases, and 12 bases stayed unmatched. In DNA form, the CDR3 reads TGTGCCAGCAGTCCTTGGACTAGTGGGGGGGATGAGCAGTTCTTC. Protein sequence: CASSPWTSGGDEQFF.

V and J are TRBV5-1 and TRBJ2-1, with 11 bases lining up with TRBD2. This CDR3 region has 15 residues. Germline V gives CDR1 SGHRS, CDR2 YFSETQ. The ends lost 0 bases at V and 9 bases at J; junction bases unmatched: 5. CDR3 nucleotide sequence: TGCGCCAGCAGCTTGGAGGGACTAGCGGCGAGTGAGCAGTTCTTC. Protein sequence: CASSLEGLAASEQFF.

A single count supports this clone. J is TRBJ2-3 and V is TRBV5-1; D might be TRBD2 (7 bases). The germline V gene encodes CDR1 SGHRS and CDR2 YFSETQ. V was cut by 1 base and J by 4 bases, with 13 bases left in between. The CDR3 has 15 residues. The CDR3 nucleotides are TGCGCCAGCAGCTTGACAACCGGGGGGCCAGATACGCAGTATTTT. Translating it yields CASSLTTGGPDTQYF.

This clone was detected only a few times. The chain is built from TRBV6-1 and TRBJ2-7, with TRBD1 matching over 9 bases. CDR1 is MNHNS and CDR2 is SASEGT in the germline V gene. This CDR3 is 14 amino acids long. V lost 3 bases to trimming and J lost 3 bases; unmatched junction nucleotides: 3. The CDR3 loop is CASSDWGQGYEQYF. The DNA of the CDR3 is TGTGCCAGCAGTGACTGGGGACAGGGCTACGAGCAGTACTTC.

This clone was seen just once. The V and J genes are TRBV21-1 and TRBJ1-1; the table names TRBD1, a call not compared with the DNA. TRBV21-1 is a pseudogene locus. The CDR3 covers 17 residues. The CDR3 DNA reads TGTGCCAGCAGCAAAGGTATACAGGGCCCCATGAACACTGAAGCTTTCTTT. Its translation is CASSKGIQGPMNTEAFF.

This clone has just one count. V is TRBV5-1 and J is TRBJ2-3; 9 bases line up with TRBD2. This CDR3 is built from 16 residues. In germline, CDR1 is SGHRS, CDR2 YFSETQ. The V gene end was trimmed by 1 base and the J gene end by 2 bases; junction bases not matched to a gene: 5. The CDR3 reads CASSLRRGGNTDTQYF. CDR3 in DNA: TGCGCCAGCAGCTTGCGGCGGGGGGGCAACACAGATACGCAGTATTTT.

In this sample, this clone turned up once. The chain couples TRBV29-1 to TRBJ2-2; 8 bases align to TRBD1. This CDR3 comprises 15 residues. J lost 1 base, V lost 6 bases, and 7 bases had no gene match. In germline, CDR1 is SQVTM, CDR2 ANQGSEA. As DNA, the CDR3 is TGCAGCGTACCCGGACAGGGACTGAACACCGGGGAGCTGTTTTTT. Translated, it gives CSVPGQGLNTGELFF.